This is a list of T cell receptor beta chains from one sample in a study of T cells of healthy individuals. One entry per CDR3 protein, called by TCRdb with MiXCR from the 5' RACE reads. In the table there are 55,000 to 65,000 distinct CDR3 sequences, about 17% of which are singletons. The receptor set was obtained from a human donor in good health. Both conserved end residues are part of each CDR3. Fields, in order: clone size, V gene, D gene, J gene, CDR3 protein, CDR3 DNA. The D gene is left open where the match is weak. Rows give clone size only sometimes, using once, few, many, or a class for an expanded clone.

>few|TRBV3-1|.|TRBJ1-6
CASSQDWISSYNSPLHF
TGTGCCAGCAGCCAAGATTGGATAAGCTCCTATAATTCACCCCTCCACTTT
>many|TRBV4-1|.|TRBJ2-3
CASQRAPSTDTQYF
TGCGCCAGCCAGCGGGCTCCTAGCACAGATACGCAGTATTTT
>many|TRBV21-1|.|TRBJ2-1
CASSKAVAVMDEQFF
TGTGCCAGCAGCAAGGCAGTAGCTGTCATGGATGAGCAGTTCTTC
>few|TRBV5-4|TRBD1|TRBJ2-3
CASRFEDREDTQYF
TGTGCCAGCAGGTTCGAGGACAGGGAAGATACGCAGTATTTT
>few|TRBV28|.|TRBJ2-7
CASILAQGHNYEQYF
.
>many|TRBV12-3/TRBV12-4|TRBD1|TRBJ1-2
CASSPTTGTGGYTF
TGTGCCAGCAGCCCCACGACAGGGACGGGCGGCTACACCTTC
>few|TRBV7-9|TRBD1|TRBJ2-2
CASRMTGVTGELFF
TGTGCCAGCAGGATGACAGGGGTGACCGGGGAGCTGTTTTTT
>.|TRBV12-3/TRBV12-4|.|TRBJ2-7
CASSRDLSSYEQYF
TGTGCCAGCAGTCGGGACCTGAGCTCCTACGAGCAGTACTTC
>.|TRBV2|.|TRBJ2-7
CASRTRPGTGNEQYF
TGTGCCAGCAGGACTCGCCCAGGGACGGGCAACGAGCAGTACTTC
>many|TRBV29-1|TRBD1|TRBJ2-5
CSVGTGGRAETQYF
TGCAGCGTTGGGACAGGGGGGAGAGCAGAGACCCAGTACTTC
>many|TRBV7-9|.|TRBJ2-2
CASSSGVSNTGELFF
TGTGCCAGCAGCTCAGGGGTTTCGAACACCGGGGAGCTGTTTTTT
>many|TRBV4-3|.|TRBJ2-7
CASSQDGGYEQYF
TGCGCCAGCAGCCAAGACGGGGGCTACGAGCAGTACTTC
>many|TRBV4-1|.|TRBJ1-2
CASSQDAADSYGYTF
TGCGCCAGCAGCCAAGATGCGGCAGATTCATATGGCTACACCTTC
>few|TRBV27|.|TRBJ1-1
CASSRGSRLSTEAFF
TGTGCCAGCAGTCGGGGGTCCAGGCTGAGCACTGAAGCTTTCTTT
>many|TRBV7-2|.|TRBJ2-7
CASSLDGLQYF
TGTGCCAGCAGCTTAGATGGCCTGCAGTACTTC
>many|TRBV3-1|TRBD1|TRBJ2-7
CASSQGDRRHEQYF
TGTGCCAGCAGCCAAGGGGACAGGCGACACGAGCAGTACTTC
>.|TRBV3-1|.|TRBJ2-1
CASSQGHEQFF
TGTGCCAGCAGCCAAGGACATGAGCAGTTCTTC
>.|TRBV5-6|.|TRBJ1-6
CASSRGSLHF
TGTGCCAGCAGCCGGGGATCCCTCCACTTT
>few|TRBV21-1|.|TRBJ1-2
CASSKVGAGYTF
TGTGCCAGCAGCAAGGTCGGGGCTGGCTACACCTTC
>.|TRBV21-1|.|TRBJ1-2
CASSKTAGDLYGYTF
TGTGCCAGCAGCAAAACGGCAGGGGACCTCTATGGCTACACCTTC
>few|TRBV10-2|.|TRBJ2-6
CASSDPGFVANVLTF
TGCGCCAGCAGTGACCCCGGGTTTGTGGCCAACGTCCTGACTTTC
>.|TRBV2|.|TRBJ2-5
CASSENRGGYQETQYF
TGTGCCAGCAGTGAAAATCGTGGGGGGTACCAAGAGACCCAGTACTTC
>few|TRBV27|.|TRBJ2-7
CASSSGHLYEQYF
TGTGCCAGCAGTTCGGGACACCTTTACGAGCAGTACTTC
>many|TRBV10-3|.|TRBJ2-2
CASQQNTGELFF
TGTGCCTCCCAACAGAACACCGGGGAGCTGTTTTTT
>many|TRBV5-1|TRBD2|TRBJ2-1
CASSFRSLAGGPSSYNEQFF
TGCGCCAGCAGCTTCCGGTCACTAGCGGGGGGACCTAGCTCCTACAATGAGCAGTTCTTC
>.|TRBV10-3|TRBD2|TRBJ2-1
CATKREALAGEQFF
TGTGCCACCAAGCGGGAGGCCTTAGCGGGGGAGCAGTTCTTC
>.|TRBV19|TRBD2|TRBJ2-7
CASSMGRGLSYEQYF
TGTGCCAGTAGTATGGGGAGGGGACTCTCCTACGAGCAGTACTTC
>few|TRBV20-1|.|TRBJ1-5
CSARDGGHNQPQHF
TGCAGTGCTAGAGATGGGGGCCACAATCAGCCCCAGCATTTT
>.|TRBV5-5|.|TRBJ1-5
CASSFFQGINQPQHF
TGTGCCAGCAGCTTCTTCCAGGGGATCAATCAGCCCCAGCATTTT
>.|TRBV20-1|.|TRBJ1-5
CSARTSDSRVANQPQHF
TGCAGTGCGCGGACATCCGATAGTAGAGTGGCCAATCAGCCCCAGCATTTT
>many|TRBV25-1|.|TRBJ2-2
CASSEVESNTGELFF
TGTGCCAGCAGTGAAGTTGAGTCAAACACCGGGGAGCTGTTTTTT
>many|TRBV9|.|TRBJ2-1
CASSPGAGSSYNEQFF
TGTGCCAGCAGTCCCGGGGCAGGGAGCTCCTACAATGAGCAGTTCTTC
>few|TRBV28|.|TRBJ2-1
CASNRYGQGSYNEQFF
TGTGCCAGCAACAGGTATGGGCAGGGGTCCTACAATGAGCAGTTCTTC
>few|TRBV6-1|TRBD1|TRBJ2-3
CASSRQGGTDTQYF
TGTGCCAGCTCCCGACAGGGTGGTACAGATACGCAGTATTTT
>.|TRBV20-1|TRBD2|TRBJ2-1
CSARGFGGSAYNEQFF
TGCAGTGCTAGGGGTTTTGGCGGGAGCGCCTACAATGAGCAGTTCTTC
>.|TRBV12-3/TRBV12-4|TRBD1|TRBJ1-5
CASRQGGGWNQPQHF
TGTGCCAGCAGACAGGGAGGGGGCTGGAATCAGCCCCAGCATTTT
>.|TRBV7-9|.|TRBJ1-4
CASSFPSATNEKLFF
TGTGCCAGCAGCTTCCCGTCCGCAACTAATGAAAAACTGTTTTTT
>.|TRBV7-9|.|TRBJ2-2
CASSLEGWPGELFF
TGTGCCAGCAGCTTAGAGGGATGGCCCGGGGAGCTGTTTTTT
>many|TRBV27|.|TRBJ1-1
CASRSRQGNTEAFF
TGTGCCAGCAGGAGCCGCCAGGGTAACACTGAAGCTTTCTTT
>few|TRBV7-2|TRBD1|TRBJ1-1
CASSSLVLTGVTEAFF
TGTGCCAGCAGCTCCCTCGTTTTGACAGGGGTTACTGAAGCTTTCTTT
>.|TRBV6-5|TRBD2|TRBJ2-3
CASSYRLATDTQYF
TGTGCCAGCAGTTACAGACTAGCGACAGATACGCAGTATTTT
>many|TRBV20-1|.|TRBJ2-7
CSARGNGDEQYF
TGCAGTGCTCGGGGGAATGGAGACGAGCAGTACTTC
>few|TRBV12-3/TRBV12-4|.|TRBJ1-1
CASSGPGTKSEAFF
TGTGCCAGTTCGGGTCCGGGTACTAAGTCTGAAGCTTTCTTT
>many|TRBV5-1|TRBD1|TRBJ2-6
CASSSWTGSSSGANVLTF
TGCGCCAGCAGCTCCTGGACAGGGTCAAGCTCTGGGGCCAACGTCCTGACTTTC
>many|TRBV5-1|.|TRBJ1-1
CASSYGTATEAFF
TGCGCCAGCAGCTACGGGACGGCCACTGAAGCTTTCTTT
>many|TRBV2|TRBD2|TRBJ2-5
CASSAPTSAETQYF
TGTGCCAGCAGTGCACCGACTAGCGCCGAGACCCAGTACTTC
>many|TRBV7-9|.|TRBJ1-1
CASSLASWQRGAFF
TGTGCCAGCAGCTTAGCGAGTTGGCAGCGGGGGGCTTTCTTT
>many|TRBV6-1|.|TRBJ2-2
CASSALVSYTGELFF
TGTGCCAGCAGTGCCCTCGTGTCGTACACCGGGGAGCTGTTTTTT
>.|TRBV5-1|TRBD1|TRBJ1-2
CASSATGAEYGYTF
TGCGCCAGCAGCGCAACAGGGGCAGAATATGGCTACACCTTC
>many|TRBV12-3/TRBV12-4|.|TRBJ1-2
CASSQTGDYGYTF
TGTGCCAGCAGTCAAACAGGAGACTATGGCTACACCTTC